The source of this T cell receptor (beta chain) is a study of CD8 T cells in Susac syndrome. Study context: At the time of blood draw, patients with Susac syndrome were therapy-naive, receiving corticosteroids, or receiving intravenous immunoglobulin alone.

Reverse transcription of roughly 0.45 to 1 ug RNA was carried out with random hexamers. Multiplex immunoSEQ PCR targeted 54 Vbeta and 13 Jbeta TCR beta segments. TCRdb independently ran MiXCR on the immunoSEQ multiplex PCR reads; one entry per CDR3 protein. Here the sample spans 100,000 to 150,000 distinct CDR3 sequences, approximately 96% being singletons. CDR1 is SGHRS, CDR2 YFSETQ, per germline. V lost 7 bases and J lost 1, with 8 bases in between. This CDR3 spans 12 amino acids. Sequencing of TCR beta covered CD8+ and CD4+ T cells obtained from blood. Sequencing was carried out using CD4+ T cells from PBMCs. The clonotype originates from a human donor with Susac syndrome. The chain employs TRBV5-1 and TRBJ1-1; D not resolved. CDR3 loop: CASGEGNTEAFF. In DNA, the CDR3 is TGCGCCAGCGGGGAGGGGAACACTGAAGCTTTCTTT.